Listed here are 11 T cell receptor beta chains from one sample, sequenced in a study of T cells after yellow fever vaccination. Each CDR3 protein gets one entry after TCRdb re-called the 5' RACE reads with MiXCR. This sample has about 320,000 distinct CDR3 sequences, with around 4.3% found just once. The sample in question was PBMCs, obtained 15 days after the yellow fever booster vaccination. These receptors were collected from a man aged 18 to 29 who received the YFV17D yellow fever vaccine.

This clonotype was detected a few times. DNA of the CDR3: TGTGCCAGCAGCGAACGGACTAGCGGTGGAGAGACCCAGTACTTC. This codes for CASSERTSGGETQYF. The chain couples TRBV14 to TRBJ2-5; TRBD2 matches at 10 bases. The CDR3 loop spans 15 amino acids. V dropped 5 bases and J dropped 4; count of bases not matched to a gene: 7. Germline CDR1 is SGHDN and CDR2 is FVKESK.

The chain carries TRBV12-3 or TRBV12-4 and TRBJ1-5, with 10 bases matching TRBD1. The CDR3 has 16 amino acids. Trimming at V came to 2 bases and at J to 6 bases, leaving 7 bases not matched to a gene. The DNA of the CDR3 is TGTGCCAGCAGTTTACGGGACAGGGGTTTCGGTCAGCCCCAGCATTTT. Translation gives CASSLRDRGFGQPQHF.

This clonotype was detected many times. CDR3 nucleotide sequence: TGTGCCTGGAGTGCGGCTCCGGAGTCCGGGGAGCTGTTTTTT. Encoded protein: CAWSAAPESGELFF. The chain carries TRBV30 and TRBJ2-2; D remains unclear. The V gene's germline CDR1 is GTSNPN and CDR2 SVGIG (reference sequence). The V gene lost 1 base and the J gene lost 6 bases, with 12 bases spanning the gap. The CDR3 contains 14 residues.

This clonotype occurred many times. The rearrangement joins TRBV18 to TRBJ2-7; D remains ambiguous. CDR3 length: 13 residues. The germline V and J ends were trimmed by 2 bases and 6 bases, with 11 bases remaining between them. CDR1 KGHSH and CDR2 LQKENI come from the germline V gene. The CDR3 region is CASSPTEMIEQYF. The CDR3 region has the DNA TGTGCCAGCTCACCAACAGAAATGATCGAGCAGTACTTC.

This clonotype was detected only a few times. The gene calls are TRBV10-3 and TRBJ2-6; 9 nucleotides match TRBD1. CDR1 and CDR2 from the germline V gene are ENHRY and SYGVKD. V gave up 3 bases and J gave up 0 bases; unmatched junction bases: 15. This CDR3 is 21 amino acids long. CDR3 loop: CAISDPWTGDNFTSGANVLTF. CDR3 in DNA: TGTGCCATCAGTGACCCCTGGACAGGGGACAACTTTACCTCTGGGGCCAACGTCCTGACTTTC.

This sequence joins TRBV12-3 or TRBV12-4 and TRBJ2-2; 7 nucleotides align to TRBD1. V lost 3 bases and J lost 3; bases outside the gene matches: 4. The CDR3 extends over 15 amino acids. The CDR3 region is CASSFTGQYTGELFF. The CDR3, as DNA: TGTGCCAGCAGTTTCACGGGACAGTACACCGGGGAGCTGTTTTTT.

There are a few counts of this clonotype. The rearrangement links TRBV3-1 to TRBJ2-2, with 7 bases aligning to TRBD2. This CDR3 comprises 14 residues. CDR1 and CDR2 from the germline V gene are LGHDT and YNNKEL (reference sequence). The ends lost 4 bases at V and 10 bases at J; junction bases unmatched: 9. The CDR3 nucleotides are TGTGCCAGCAGCCTCGGACTAGTAGCGGTGGAGCTGTTTTTT. Protein: CASSLGLVAVELFF.

This clonotype turned up a few times. The chain recombines TRBV27 with TRBJ1-6, with 7 bases that match TRBD1. Germline loops: CDR1 MNHEY, CDR2 SMNVEV (reference sequence). This CDR3 is 16 amino acids long. V lost 5 bases and J lost 13; bases outside the gene matches: 17. The CDR3 loop is CASSPKGGQQVFPLHF. CDR3 nucleotide sequence: TGTGCCAGCAGTCCAAAAGGGGGACAGCAGGTTTTCCCCCTCCACTTT.

The sample holds a few counts of this clonotype. CDR3 residues: CASSPPLGVYHEQFF. CDR3 DNA sequence: TGTGCCAGCAGCCCCCCCTTGGGGGTTTACCATGAGCAGTTCTTC. This chain joins TRBV28 and TRBJ2-1; D possibly matches TRBD1 or TRBD2 (5 bases each). V lost 6 bases, J lost 8 bases, and 20 bases lay in between. Germline V gives CDR1 MDHEN, CDR2 SYDVKM. The CDR3 is 15 amino acids.

This clonotype was detected ten times or more. This chain links TRBV7-3 with TRBJ2-1; 10 positions agree with TRBD2. The trim removed 5 bases at V and 1 base at J, leaving 5 bases unmatched. CDR3 length: 16 amino acids. CDR1 and CDR2 (germline): SGHTA, FQGTGA. This CDR3 reads CASSASGGASYNEQFF. CDR3 bases: TGTGCCAGCAGCGCCAGCGGGGGGGCATCCTACAATGAGCAGTTCTTC.

This clonotype was detected ten times or more. J is TRBJ2-1 and V is TRBV27; the D gene is possibly TRBD2 (7 bases). This CDR3 contains 15 residues. Trimming removed 7 bases from V and 12 bases from J, with 25 bases in between. Germline V CDR1 and CDR2: MNHEY, SMNVEV (reference sequence). The CDR3 sequence is CASTSGGGPAGAQFF. As DNA, the CDR3 is TGTGCCAGCACCTCTGGGGGAGGGCCGGCGGGGGCGCAGTTCTTC.